The 27 T cell receptor beta chains given below trace back to one sample, sequenced in a study of T cell responses to AZD1222 COVID-19 vaccine. The assay was immunoSEQ multiplex PCR, and TCRdb's table has in-frame clones only and misses some. This sample has 120,000 to 150,000 clones; about 87% occur once, and the top ten carry just over 5.5%. Sequenced material: peripheral blood, taken on day 0 of AZD1222 vaccination. These receptors were collected from an adult in good health.

J is TRBJ2-1 and V is TRBV6-6; D is uncertain. V lost 2 bases and J 9 bases, leaving 8 bases between the germline ends. Germline CDR1 is MNHNY and CDR2 is SVGAGI (reference sequence). The CDR3 covers 12 residues. CDR3 DNA sequence: TGTGCCAGCAGTTACATGACGCTTGAGCAGTTCTTC. It codes for CASSYMTLEQFF.

The V gene is TRBV19, the J gene TRBJ1-3; 9 bases match TRBD1. Trimming at V came to 7 bases and at J to 7 bases, leaving 5 bases not matched to a gene. Germline lookup yields CDR1 LNHDA and CDR2 SQIVND (reference sequence). This CDR3 is built from 13 residues. CDR3 residues: CASTLGTGNTIYF. CDR3 coding DNA: TGTGCCAGTACCCTTGGGACAGGGAACACCATATATTTT.

This chain joins TRBV7-2 and TRBJ1-6, with 9 bases matching TRBD1. CDR1 is SGHTA, CDR2 FQGNSA, per germline. The CDR3 covers 18 residues. V lost 4 bases, J lost 6 bases, and 13 bases stayed unmatched. The CDR3 protein is CASSSQFGQGIINSPLHF. CDR3 DNA: TGTGCCAGCAGCTCCCAATTCGGACAGGGGATAATTAATTCACCCCTCCACTTT.

Concerning this clone: This same CDR3 is encoded by further DNA sequences in the sample. This chain joins TRBV27 and TRBJ2-1; a weak D match, TRBD2 (6 bases). Between the trimmed V and J ends, which lost 6 bases and 4 bases, there was a span of 10 bases. The CDR3 totals 13 residues. CDR1 MNHEY and CDR2 SMNVEV come from the germline V gene (reference sequence). The DNA of the CDR3 is TGTGCCAGCAGCCTCGGGGGATACAATGAGCAGTTCTTC. Translation gives CASSLGGYNEQFF.

The table lists this clone with a count of one. The chain joins TRBV7-3 to TRBJ2-3, with a tentative D call TRBD2 (6 bases). The CDR3 is 17 residues long. Germline CDR1 reads SGHTA; CDR2 reads FQGTGA. Trimming cost V 2 bases and J 0 bases, with 15 bases left between them. The CDR3 sequence: CASSLGAGSLSTDTQYF. The DNA of the CDR3 is TGTGCCAGCAGCTTAGGTGCGGGGAGCCTTAGCACAGATACGCAGTATTTT.

The chain is built from TRBV7-2 and TRBJ1-1, with TRBD1 identical over 9 bases. The CDR3 is 16 residues long. Unmatched junction bases numbered 12, after V lost 5 bases and J lost 5 bases. Per the germline V gene, CDR1 is SGHTA and CDR2 is FQGNSA. CDR3 region: CASSPRKGQGWTEAFF. CDR3 nucleotides: TGTGCCAGCAGCCCTAGAAAGGGACAGGGCTGGACTGAAGCTTTCTTT.

CDR3 nucleotides: TGTGCCAGCATGCCGGGACTAGCGAACACCGGGGAGCTGTTTTTT. This encodes CASMPGLANTGELFF. The chain is built from TRBV27 and TRBJ2-2, with TRBD2 matching over 8 bases. The CDR3 runs 15 residues. Trimming cost V 7 bases and J 0 bases; bases outside gene matches: 4. CDR1 MNHEY and CDR2 SMNVEV come from the germline V gene (reference sequence).

The chain is built from TRBV5-4 and TRBJ1-1; D gene ambiguous. The V gene's germline CDR1 is SGHNT and CDR2 YYREEE (reference sequence). The V end was cut by 0 bases, the J end by 1 base, with 10 bases between. The length of the CDR3 is 15 residues. CDR3: CASSLVGSGNTEAFF. CDR3 nucleotides: TGTGCCAGCAGCTTGGTAGGATCGGGGAACACTGAAGCTTTCTTT.

The chain employs TRBV6-2 or TRBV6-3 and TRBJ2-7; no definite D call. The CDR3 is made up of 13 amino acids. Trimming shortened V by 4 bases and J by 3 bases, and 10 bases separated the two germline ends. Germline V gene sequence: CDR1 MNHEY, CDR2 SVGEGT. The CDR3 protein is CASSFMLGYEQYF. CDR3 bases: TGTGCCAGCAGTTTCATGTTAGGCTACGAGCAGTACTTC.

The chain is built from TRBV27 and TRBJ2-7; possible D gene TRBD2, 5 bases. Trimming removed 6 bases from V and 1 base from J, with 16 bases in between. The germline V gene has CDR1 MNHEY and CDR2 SMNVEV (reference sequence). This CDR3 is 15 amino acids long. The CDR3 region has the DNA TGTGCCAGCAGCTCTCGCGGGCCGCCATCCTACGAGCAGTACTTC. As protein: CASSSRGPPSYEQYF.

This chain joins TRBV11-2 and TRBJ1-4; no clear D. The germline CDR1 and CDR2 sequences are SGHAT and FQNNGV. V was pared by 0 bases and J by 5 bases, with 16 bases between. The CDR3 contains 17 residues. CDR3 amino acids: CASSLDSGSHLNEKLFF. The CDR3 DNA sequence: TGTGCCAGCAGCTTAGATTCTGGATCGCACCTCAATGAAAAACTGTTTTTT.

This clone was found once. CDR3 sequence reads: CASSLRARNTGELFF. The CDR3 DNA reads TGTGCCAGCAGCTTAAGGGCTAGGAACACCGGGGAGCTGTTTTTT. This chain uses TRBV11-2 with TRBJ2-2, with D hard to call. CDR3 length: 15 amino acids. The V end lost 2 bases, the J end lost 1 base, and 8 bases lay between the germline ends. Germline V CDR1 and CDR2: SGHAT, FQNNGV.

The chain links TRBV19 to TRBJ1-2; TRBD1 is a possible D gene (5 bases). The germline gives CDR1 LNHDA, CDR2 SQIVND (reference sequence). V lost 5 bases, J lost 5 bases, and 15 bases lay in between. The CDR3 runs 14 residues. The CDR3 region has the DNA TGTGCCAGTAGTCTGATCCGGGACCCTTATGGCTACACCTTC. Encoded protein: CASSLIRDPYGYTF.

The J gene is TRBJ2-2, the V gene TRBV28, with D tentatively TRBD1 or TRBD2 (5 bases each). The V and J ends lost 0 bases and 6 bases respectively, with 5 bases between them. CDR3 size: 13 residues. The germline V gene has CDR1 MDHEN and CDR2 SYDVKM. The CDR3 bases are TGTGCCAGCAGTTTATGGGGGGCCGGGGAGCTGTTTTTT. Translating it yields CASSLWGAGELFF.

The chain couples TRBV27 to TRBJ2-2, with TRBD1 matching over 10 bases. The germline gives CDR1 MNHEY, CDR2 SMNVEV (reference sequence). V shed 6 bases, J shed 7 bases, and the junction held 8 bases outside the gene matches. CDR3 length equals 15 residues. As DNA, the CDR3 is TGTGCCAGCAGCGGTCAGACAGGGGGCATCGGGGAGCTGTTTTTT. The encoded protein is CASSGQTGGIGELFF.

V gene TRBV11-3 combines with J gene TRBJ2-3, with TRBD2 matching 15 bases. V dropped 5 bases and J dropped 3; count of bases not matched to a gene: 9. The CDR3 is 18 amino acids. Germline assignment: CDR1 SGHNT and CDR2 YENEEA. The CDR3 sequence: CASSKRTSGRAGTDTQYF. In DNA form, the CDR3 reads TGTGCCAGCAGCAAGAGGACTAGCGGGAGGGCCGGGACAGATACGCAGTATTTT.

This rearrangement joins TRBV5-4 to TRBJ2-1, with TRBD2 matching 7 bases. The germline V gene encodes CDR1 SGHNT and CDR2 YYREEE (reference sequence). The CDR3 extends over 13 amino acids. V was clipped by 2 bases and J by 9 bases; unmatched bases: 5. The CDR3 spells CASSLAGRSEQFF. CDR3 DNA sequence: TGTGCCAGCAGCTTAGCGGGAAGAAGTGAGCAGTTCTTC.

This rearrangement joins TRBV28 to TRBJ1-3; D gene unclear. The CDR3 consists of 16 residues. Per the germline V gene, CDR1 is MDHEN and CDR2 is SYDVKM. Trimming took off 1 base at V and 1 base at J, with 11 bases between the two ends. The CDR3 bases are TGTGCCAGCAGTTTATTTGGCGGAGAATCTGGAAACACCATATATTTT. Translation gives CASSLFGGESGNTIYF.

This chain joins TRBV19 and TRBJ1-5; the D is unclear. The V end lost 10 bases, the J end lost 4 bases, and 5 bases lay between the germline ends. The CDR3 has 10 amino acids. CDR1 and CDR2 (germline): LNHDA, SQIVND (reference sequence). As DNA, the CDR3 is TGTGCCATAGGGAATCAGCCCCAGCATTTT. It encodes CAIGNQPQHF. Variable domain in full (rest from reference TRBV19 and TRBJ1-5): DGGITQSPKYLFRKEGQNVTLSCEQNLNHDAMYWYRQDPGQGLRLIYYSQIVNDFQKGDIAEGYSVSREKKESFPLTVTSAQKNPTAFYLCAIGNQPQHFGDGTRLSIL.

The rearrangement joins TRBV12-3 or TRBV12-4 to TRBJ1-1; D gene ambiguous. CDR3 length: 11 amino acids. With 8 bases removed from V and 5 bases from J, the gap between germline ends came to 9 bases. The CDR3 protein is CASWRGTEAFF. The CDR3 DNA reads as TGTGCCAGCTGGCGGGGTACTGAAGCTTTCTTT.

The chain employs TRBV6-2 or TRBV6-3 and TRBJ1-2; D unclear. In germline, CDR1 is MNHEY, CDR2 SVGEGT. Trimming stripped 6 bases from V and 8 bases from J, with 22 bases between. The CDR3 is 15 residues long. The CDR3 nucleotides are TGTGCCAGCAGCCTCCCCGCGCGACCATGGTTGGGCTACACCTTC. Translating it yields CASSLPARPWLGYTF.

The chain is built from TRBV6-5 and TRBJ2-7; the D is unclear. CDR1 MNHEY and CDR2 SVGAGI come from the germline V gene. V lost 5 bases and J lost 3, with 11 bases in between. This CDR3 contains 13 residues. The CDR3 DNA is TGTGCCAGCAGTAAGACACATAACTACGAGCAGTACTTC. As protein: CASSKTHNYEQYF.

The chain is built from TRBV28 and TRBJ1-1; TRBD1 agrees at 9 bases. With 2 bases clipped from V and 2 bases from J, the junction kept 6 bases outside the gene matches. CDR3 length: 16 residues. The V gene's germline CDR1 is MDHEN and CDR2 SYDVKM. The CDR3 spells CASSLAGQGPNTEAFF. CDR3 nucleotides: TGTGCCAGCAGTTTAGCGGGACAGGGACCCAACACTGAAGCTTTCTTT.

V usage is TRBV19 and J usage is TRBJ1-2, with a possible D match to TRBD1 (5 bases). The V gene's germline CDR1 is LNHDA and CDR2 SQIVND (reference sequence). The CDR3 runs to 12 residues. Trimming took off 5 bases at V and 8 bases at J, with 12 bases between the two ends. The CDR3, as DNA: TGTGCCAGTAGTGGACACGTCTCGGGCTACACCTTC. Amino acids: CASSGHVSGYTF.

This clone came up a few times. J is TRBJ2-7 and V is TRBV15; D may be TRBD2 (6 bases). CDR1 and CDR2 from the germline V gene are LNHNV and YYDKDF (reference sequence). The CDR3 sequence is 16 residues long. Trimming left V 0 bases short and J 6 bases short, with 18 bases between. In DNA form, the CDR3 reads TGTGCCACCAGCAGAGAGGCGGGAATCGGTCCTAGCGAGCAGTACTTC. It yields the protein CATSREAGIGPSEQYF. The full variable domain, with the rest looked up from reference TRBV15 and TRBJ2-7, is DAMVIQNPRYQVTQFGKPVTLSCSQTLNHNVMYWYQQKSSQAPKLLFHYYDKDFNNEADTPDNFQSRRPNTSFCFLDIRSPGLGDTAMYLCATSREAGIGPSEQYFGPGTRLTVT.

The chain uses TRBV2 and TRBJ1-5; D is unresolved. This CDR3 comprises 14 residues. Germline V lookup: CDR1 SNHLY, CDR2 FYNNEI. V was shortened by 8 bases and J by 3 bases, with 14 bases between the two germline ends. CDR3 sequence: CASRDRRNNQPQHF. In DNA form, the CDR3 reads TGTGCCAGCCGCGACCGACGGAACAATCAGCCCCAGCATTTT.

This chain links TRBV28 with TRBJ1-5; D is undetermined. This CDR3 is 15 amino acids long. Per the germline V gene, CDR1 is MDHEN and CDR2 is SYDVKM. Trimming shortened V by 1 base and J by 6 bases, and 13 bases separated the two germline ends. CDR3 nucleotides: TGTGCCAGCAGTTTATCAGTAGGGTTGGCTCAGCCCCAGCATTTT. As protein: CASSLSVGLAQPQHF. The full variable domain, rest sourced from reference TRBV28 and TRBJ1-5, is DVKVTQSSRYLVKRTGEKVFLECVQDMDHENMFWYRQDPGLGLRLIYFSYDVKMKEKGDIPEGYSVSREKKERFSLILESASTNQTSMYLCASSLSVGLAQPQHFGDGTRLSIL.